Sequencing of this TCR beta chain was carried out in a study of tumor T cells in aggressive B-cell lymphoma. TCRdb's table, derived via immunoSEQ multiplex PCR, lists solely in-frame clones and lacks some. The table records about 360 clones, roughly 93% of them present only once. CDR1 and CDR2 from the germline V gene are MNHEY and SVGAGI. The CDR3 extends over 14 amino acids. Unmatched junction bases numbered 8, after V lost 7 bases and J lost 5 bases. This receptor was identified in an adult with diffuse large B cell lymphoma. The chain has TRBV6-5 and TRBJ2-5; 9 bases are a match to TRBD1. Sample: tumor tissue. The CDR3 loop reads CASKAQGAIETQYF. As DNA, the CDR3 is TGTGCCAGCAAGGCACAGGGGGCTATCGAGACCCAGTACTTC.